Sequencing of this T cell receptor beta chain was carried out in a study of CD8 T cells in Susac syndrome. For the study at large: Patients with Susac syndrome, at blood draw, were therapy-naive, on corticosteroids, or on intravenous immunoglobulin alone.

Sequencing of TCR beta was performed on blood CD8+ T cells and on blood CD4+ T cells. To note about this clonotype: Its target is not known.

Random hexamers were used to reverse transcribe the RNA input (about 0.45 to 1 ug). TCRdb re-called the immunoSEQ multiplex PCR reads through MiXCR, storing one row per CDR3 protein. The data show under 200,000 distinct CDR3 sequences, roughly 95% seen once. Study findings and constraints: The study admitted that it had a relatively small number of individuals in its TCR sequencing and HLA analysis.

V was shortened by 2 bases and J by 6 bases, with 13 bases between the two germline ends. Looked up from germline, CDR1 is MNHEY and CDR2 is SVGAGI. The CDR3 runs to 14 residues. This TCR came from a human donor with Susac syndrome. Sequencing was done on a sample of CD4+ T cells from PBMCs. This sequence joins TRBV6-5 and TRBJ1-2; D gene unclear. In nucleotides, the CDR3 is TGTGCCAGCAGTTACGGCGGGGAAGTCGATGGCTACACCTTC. Protein sequence: CASSYGGEVDGYTF.